This T cell receptor beta chain was profiled in a study of CXCR3-negative and CXCR3-positive naive CD8 T cells. Overall study results and limits: Naive CXCR3-positive and CXCR3-negative cells shared TRBV-TRBJ usage; memory cells diverged. It was found that naive subsets had comparable surface CD5, and TCR strength was inferred from TRB CDR3 properties. CXCR3-positive naive cells had more hydrophobic TRB CDR3s than CXCR3-negative naive cells.

Libraries of TRB cDNA were made by 5' RACE and carried UMIs. TCRdb re-analyzed the 5' RACE reads; it lists each CDR3 protein once, without DNA. The sample data list roughly 89,000 distinct CDR3 sequences. The naive CD8+ gate required CD45RO-CCR7+CD27+CD95- phenotype. Remarks on this clonotype: Its specificity is not known.

The sequenced material came from naive CXCR3- CD8+ T cells from blood. As for subset: CD45RO-CCR7+CD27+CD95- naive CD8+ T cells lacking CXCR3 (TNR3-). This receptor was identified in a human donor in good health. Some clones in this sample may be carry-over from other donors' samples.

The CDR3 is CASRVGQGDAGELFF. V is TRBV6-2 or TRBV6-3 and J is TRBJ2-2; the TRBD1 assignment by TCRdb is unverifiable without DNA. Germline CDR1 is MNHEY and CDR2 is SVGEGT. This CDR3 has 15 residues.